What follows are 12 T cell receptor beta chains derived from one specimen sequenced in a study of blood T cells in healthy people across ages. For the second PCR, which ran for roughly 7 to 11 cycles, a sample-barcoded 5' primer and a J-beta primer mix were used. TCRdb re-called the 5' RACE reads with MiXCR, one entry per CDR3 protein. The sample shows some 560,000 distinct CDR3 sequences, around 27% of them seen only once. This same sample was also part of a study on T cells of mothers and their children.

The sequencing sample was made of blood. Every receptor here comes from a boy aged 2 to 10 in good health.

In DNA form, the CDR3 reads TGCAGTGCCTTGGAGGGGACGAACACTGAAGCTTTCTTT. It translates to CSALEGTNTEAFF. The chain combines TRBV20-1 with TRBJ1-1; a possible D gene is TRBD1 (5 bases). V was cut by 6 bases and J by 1 base, with 12 bases left in between. Germline CDR1 DFQATT, CDR2 SNEGSKA (reference sequence). This CDR3 comprises 13 residues.

The rearrangement links TRBV12-3 or TRBV12-4 to TRBJ1-5; tentative D call: TRBD1 (5 bases). Trimming shortened V by 5 bases and J by 2 bases, and 10 bases separated the two germline ends. CDR3 length: 14 amino acids. In DNA, the CDR3 is TGTGCCAGCAGTCTTACACAGGGCAATCAGCCCCAGCATTTT. This codes for CASSLTQGNQPQHF.

This clonotype showed up just a few times. This rearrangement joins TRBV5-1 to TRBJ2-5; D is ambiguous. Trimming took 2 bases from V and 1 from J, leaving 6 bases between them. CDR1 and CDR2 (germline): SGHRS, YFSETQ. The CDR3 runs 13 residues. The CDR3 coding sequence is TGCGCCAGCAGCTTCCGACCCCAAGAGACCCAGTACTTC. Residues: CASSFRPQETQYF.

The genes are TRBV5-1 and TRBJ2-3; TRBD1 might be the D (5 bases). Germline V gives CDR1 SGHRS, CDR2 YFSETQ. The CDR3 has 15 residues. With 7 bases removed from V and 0 bases from J, the gap between germline ends came to 15 bases. The CDR3 coding sequence is TGCGCCAGCCGGACACTCGCCGTTAGCACAGATACGCAGTATTTT. Its translation: CASRTLAVSTDTQYF.

This chain uses TRBV6-5 with TRBJ2-7; 9 bases line up with TRBD2. V lost 7 bases, J lost 3 bases, and 4 bases stayed unmatched. There are 13 residues in the CDR3. Germline V CDR1 and CDR2: MNHEY, SVGAGI. CDR3 DNA sequence: TGTGCCAGCAAACTAGCGGGCCTCTACGAGCAGTACTTC. It specifies CASKLAGLYEQYF.

This clonotype has a count of ten or more. J is TRBJ2-1 and V is TRBV4-3; a weak D match, TRBD2 (5 bases). Germline loops: CDR1 LGHNA, CDR2 YSLEER. The CDR3 has 14 amino acids. V lost 1 base and J lost 9, with 13 bases in between. CDR3 sequence (DNA): TGCGCCAGCAGCCAAGTCCAGGAGGTCGGTGAGCAGTTCTTC. Amino acid sequence: CASSQVQEVGEQFF.

This clonotype was recorded a few times. The chain links TRBV18 to TRBJ1-1; D gene ambiguous. Germline CDR1 is KGHSH and CDR2 is LQKENI. The CDR3 contains 13 residues. Deletions cut 1 base from V and 1 base from J, with 4 bases between. The CDR3 DNA is TGTGCCAGCTCACCACGACAGAACACTGAAGCTTTCTTT. The encoded protein is CASSPRQNTEAFF.

With respect to this clonotype: Sequence at one end of the junction differs from germline and may be a read error. The chain links TRBV6-5 to TRBJ1-1; TRBD1 matches at 7 bases. CDR1 and CDR2 from the germline V gene are MNHEY and SVGAGI. The CDR3 covers 13 residues. The CDR3 loop is CASRSTGSTEAYF. The CDR3 DNA sequence: TGTGCCAGCAGGTCGACAGGGAGCACTGAAGCTTACTTT.

This chain links TRBV3-1 with TRBJ2-7, with 8 bases that match TRBD1. Per germline, CDR1 LGHDT and CDR2 YNNKEL (reference sequence). Trimming took 4 bases from V and 2 from J; bases not matched to a gene: 7. The CDR3 extends over 15 amino acids. The CDR3 protein is CASSRGQGITYEQYF. The CDR3 nucleotides read TGTGCCAGCAGCCGTGGACAGGGAATTACCTACGAGCAGTACTTC.

In this sample, this clonotype turned up a few times. The chain carries TRBV20-1 and TRBJ2-1; no clear D. The ends were cut back, 7 bases at V and 4 bases at J, with 8 bases in the middle. CDR1 and CDR2 from the germline V gene are DFQATT and SNEGSKA (reference sequence). The CDR3 extends over 11 amino acids. CDR3 in amino acids: CSVGPYNEQFF. The CDR3 nucleotides are TGCAGTGTCGGGCCGTACAATGAGCAGTTCTTC.

This clonotype was seen a handful of times. This CDR3 is CASNPGGLNYGYTF. CDR3 coding DNA: TGTGCCAGCAACCCCGGCGGCTTAAACTATGGCTACACCTTC. The V call is TRBV9, the J call TRBJ1-2; no clear D gene. V gave up 6 bases and J gave up 2 bases, with 14 bases separating them. This CDR3 contains 14 residues. The germline gives CDR1 SGDLS, CDR2 YYNGEE.

The chain combines TRBV29-1 with TRBJ2-5, with TRBD1 matching 12 bases. The CDR3 runs to 13 residues. Germline V gene data show CDR1 as SQVTM and CDR2 as ANQGSEA. Unmatched junction bases numbered 4, after V lost 7 bases and J lost 4 bases. The CDR3 DNA is TGCAGCGCTGGGGACAGGGGGCTAGAGACCCAGTACTTC. This gives the protein CSAGDRGLETQYF.